This passage covers 6 T cell receptor beta chains from one sample sequenced in a study of molecular identifiers for immune sequencing clone quantification. TCRdb itself ran the PCR reads through MiXCR, one entry per CDR3 protein. The repertoire holds tens of thousands of distinct CDR3 sequences, with approximately 23% as singletons. The sample comprised naive CD8+ T cells from blood, with Jurkat cell RNA spiked in. The subset: FACS-sorted CD8+CD4-CCR7+CD45RA+ naive T cells. These receptors originate from a human donor in good health. Some libraries in this study had Jurkat cell RNA spiked in.

To note about this clonotype: It may be a read error: a sequence one base away is much more abundant. This rearrangement joins TRBV6-5 to TRBJ2-3; the match to TRBD2 covers 8 bases. CDR3 length: 15 amino acids. Germline V CDR1 and CDR2: MNHEY, SVGAGI. The CDR3 sequence: CARSPGGGEADTQYF. The DNA for the CDR3 is TGTGCCCGCAGCCCCGGGGGGGGTGAGGCAGATACGCAGTATTTT.

J is TRBJ2-3 and V is TRBV24-1; 9 bases map to TRBD1. The germline V gene has CDR1 KGHDR and CDR2 SFDVKD. V was pared by 4 bases and J by 2 bases, with 3 bases of the junction left unmatched. This CDR3 is built from 15 residues. The CDR3 DNA reads TGTGCCACCAGTGACGGGGACAGGGACACAGATACGCAGTATTTT. Amino acid sequence: CATSDGDRDTDTQYF.

Notes on this clonotype: An end of the junction does not agree with germline; a read error may underlie this. This chain links TRBV29-1 with TRBJ2-1, with unresolved D. CDR3 size: 12 residues. Germline lookup yields CDR1 SQVTM and CDR2 ANQGSEA. The chain's CDR3 is CSVEGSGNERFF. The CDR3 bases are TGCAGCGTTGAGGGTTCAGGCAATGAGCGGTTCTTC.

There are a few counts of this clonotype. The chain couples TRBV24-1 to TRBJ2-3; a possible D gene is TRBD1 (6 bases). The CDR3 is 15 residues long. Trimming stripped 4 bases from V and 1 base from J, with 11 bases between. Germline loops: CDR1 KGHDR, CDR2 SFDVKD. The CDR3 region is CATSDIGGGTDTQYF. The CDR3 DNA reads as TGTGCCACCAGTGACATAGGGGGAGGCACAGATACGCAGTATTTT.

This rearrangement joins TRBV10-3 to TRBJ1-1, with 8 positions matching TRBD1. J lost 0 bases, V lost 3 bases, and 12 bases had no gene match. Germline CDR1 ENHRY, CDR2 SYGVKD. The CDR3 totals 18 residues. The CDR3 loop reads CAISEISGTGDLNTEAFF. In DNA form, the CDR3 reads TGTGCCATCAGTGAAATATCTGGGACAGGCGACCTGAACACTGAAGCTTTCTTT.

The chain has TRBV30 and TRBJ1-2; D gene uncertain. This CDR3 has 14 amino acids. Per the germline V gene, CDR1 is GTSNPN and CDR2 is SVGIG (reference sequence). V was clipped by 3 bases and J by 3 bases, with 14 bases between them. CDR3 region: CAWRIRTVYYGYTF. The CDR3 nucleotides are TGTGCCTGGAGGATCCGGACGGTATACTATGGCTACACCTTC. Using reference TRBV30 and TRBJ1-2 for the parts outside the CDR3, the full variable domain is SQTIHQWPATLVQPVGSPLSLECTVEGTSNPNLYWYRQAAGRGLQLLFYSVGIGQISSEVPQNLSASRPQDRQFILSSKKLLLSDSGFYLCAWRIRTVYYGYTFGSGTRLTVV.